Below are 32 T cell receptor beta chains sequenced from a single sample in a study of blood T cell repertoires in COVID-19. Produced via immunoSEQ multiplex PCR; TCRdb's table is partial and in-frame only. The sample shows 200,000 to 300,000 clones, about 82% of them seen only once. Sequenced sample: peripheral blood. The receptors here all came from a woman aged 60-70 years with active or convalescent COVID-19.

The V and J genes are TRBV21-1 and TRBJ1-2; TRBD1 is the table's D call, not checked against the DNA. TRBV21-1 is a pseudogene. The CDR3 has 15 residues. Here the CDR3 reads CASSKIAGGIAGYTF. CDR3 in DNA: TGTGCCAGCAGCAAAATTGCAGGGGGCATTGCTGGCTACACCTTC.

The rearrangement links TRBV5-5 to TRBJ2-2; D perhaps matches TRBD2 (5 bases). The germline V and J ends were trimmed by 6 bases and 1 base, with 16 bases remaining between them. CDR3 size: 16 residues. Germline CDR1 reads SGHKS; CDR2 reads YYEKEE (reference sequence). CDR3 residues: CASTPRIGRNTGELFF. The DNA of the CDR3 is TGTGCCAGCACCCCTCGGATAGGGAGGAACACCGGGGAGCTGTTTTTT.

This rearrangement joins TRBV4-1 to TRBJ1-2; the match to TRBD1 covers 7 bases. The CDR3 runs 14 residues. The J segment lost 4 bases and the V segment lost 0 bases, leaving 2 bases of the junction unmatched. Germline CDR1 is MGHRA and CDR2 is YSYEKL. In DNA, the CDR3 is TGCGCCAGCAGCCAAGAGACAGGGTTCTATGGCTACACCTTC. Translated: CASSQETGFYGYTF.

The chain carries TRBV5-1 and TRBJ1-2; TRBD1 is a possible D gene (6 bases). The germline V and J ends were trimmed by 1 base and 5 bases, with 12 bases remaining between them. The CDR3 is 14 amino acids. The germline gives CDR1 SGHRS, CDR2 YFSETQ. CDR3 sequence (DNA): TGCGCCAGCAGCTTGATAGGACAGCCATATGGCTACACCTTC. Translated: CASSLIGQPYGYTF.

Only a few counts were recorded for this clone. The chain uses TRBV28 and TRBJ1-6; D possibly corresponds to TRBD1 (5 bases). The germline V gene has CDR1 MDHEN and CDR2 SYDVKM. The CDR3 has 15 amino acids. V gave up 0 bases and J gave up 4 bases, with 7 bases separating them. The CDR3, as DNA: TGTGCCAGCAGTTTATGGACAGCGTATAATTCACCCCTCCACTTT. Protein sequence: CASSLWTAYNSPLHF.

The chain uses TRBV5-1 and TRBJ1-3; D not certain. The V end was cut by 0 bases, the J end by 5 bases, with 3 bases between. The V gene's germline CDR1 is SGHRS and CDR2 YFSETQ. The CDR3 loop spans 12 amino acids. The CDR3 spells CASSLVRNTIYF. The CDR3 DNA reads TGCGCCAGCAGCTTGGTTAGAAACACCATATATTTT.

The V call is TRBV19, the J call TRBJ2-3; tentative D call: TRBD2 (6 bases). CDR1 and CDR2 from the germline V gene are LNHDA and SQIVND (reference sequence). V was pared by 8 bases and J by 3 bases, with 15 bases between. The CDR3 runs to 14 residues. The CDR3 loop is CASRGEGGTDTQYF. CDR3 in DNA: TGTGCCAGTCGAGGAGAGGGAGGAACAGATACGCAGTATTTT.

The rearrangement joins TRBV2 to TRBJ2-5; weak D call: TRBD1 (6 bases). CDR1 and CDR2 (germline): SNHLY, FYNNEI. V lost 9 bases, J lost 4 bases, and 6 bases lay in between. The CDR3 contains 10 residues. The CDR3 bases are TGTGCCAGAGGGGGAGAGACCCAGTACTTC. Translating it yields CARGGETQYF.

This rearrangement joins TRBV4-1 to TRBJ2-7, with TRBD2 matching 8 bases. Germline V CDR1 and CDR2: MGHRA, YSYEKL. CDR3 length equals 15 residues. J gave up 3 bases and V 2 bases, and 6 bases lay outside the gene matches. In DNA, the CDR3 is TGCGCCAGCAGCCAACAACTAGCGGACTACTACGAGCAGTACTTC. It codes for CASSQQLADYYEQYF.

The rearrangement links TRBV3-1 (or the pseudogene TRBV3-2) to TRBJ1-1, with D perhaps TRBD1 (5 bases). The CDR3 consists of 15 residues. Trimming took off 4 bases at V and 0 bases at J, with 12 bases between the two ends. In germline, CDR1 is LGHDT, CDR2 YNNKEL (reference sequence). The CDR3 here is CASSPQDKLNTEAFF. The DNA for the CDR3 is TGTGCCAGCAGCCCGCAGGACAAGTTGAACACTGAAGCTTTCTTT.

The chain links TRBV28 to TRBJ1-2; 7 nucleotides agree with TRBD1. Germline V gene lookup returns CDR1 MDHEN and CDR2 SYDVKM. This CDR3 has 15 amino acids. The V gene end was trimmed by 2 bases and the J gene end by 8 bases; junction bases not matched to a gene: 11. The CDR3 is CASSLGQTGVLGYTF. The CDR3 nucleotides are TGTGCCAGCAGTTTAGGGCAAACAGGGGTATTAGGCTACACCTTC.

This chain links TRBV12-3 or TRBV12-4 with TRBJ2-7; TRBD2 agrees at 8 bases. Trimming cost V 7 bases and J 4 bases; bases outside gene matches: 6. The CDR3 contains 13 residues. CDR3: CASTHSGKYEQYF. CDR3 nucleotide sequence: TGTGCCAGCACCCATAGCGGGAAGTACGAGCAGTACTTC.

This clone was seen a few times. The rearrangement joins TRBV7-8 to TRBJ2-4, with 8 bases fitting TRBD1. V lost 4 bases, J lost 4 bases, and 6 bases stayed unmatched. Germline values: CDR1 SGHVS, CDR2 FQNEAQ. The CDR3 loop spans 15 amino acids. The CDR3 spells CASSSPTGGKNIQYF. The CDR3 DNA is TGTGCCAGCAGCTCCCCTACAGGGGGGAAAAACATTCAGTACTTC.

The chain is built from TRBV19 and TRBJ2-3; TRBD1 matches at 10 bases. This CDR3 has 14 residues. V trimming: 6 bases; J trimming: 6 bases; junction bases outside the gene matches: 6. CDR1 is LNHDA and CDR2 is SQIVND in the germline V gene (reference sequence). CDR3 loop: CASSSDRGADTQYF. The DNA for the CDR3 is TGTGCCAGTAGCTCGGACAGGGGGGCCGATACGCAGTATTTT.

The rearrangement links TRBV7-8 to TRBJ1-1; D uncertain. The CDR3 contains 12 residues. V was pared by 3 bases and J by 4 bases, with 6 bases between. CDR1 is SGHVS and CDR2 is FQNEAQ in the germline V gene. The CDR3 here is CASSFRVTEAFF. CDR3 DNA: TGTGCCAGCAGCTTCCGGGTCACTGAAGCTTTCTTT.

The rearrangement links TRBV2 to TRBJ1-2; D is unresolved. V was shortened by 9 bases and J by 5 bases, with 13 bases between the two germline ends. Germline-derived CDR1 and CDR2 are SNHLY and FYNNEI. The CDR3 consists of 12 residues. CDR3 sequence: CARRASLYGYTF. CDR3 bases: TGTGCCAGGAGGGCCTCGCTATATGGCTACACCTTC.

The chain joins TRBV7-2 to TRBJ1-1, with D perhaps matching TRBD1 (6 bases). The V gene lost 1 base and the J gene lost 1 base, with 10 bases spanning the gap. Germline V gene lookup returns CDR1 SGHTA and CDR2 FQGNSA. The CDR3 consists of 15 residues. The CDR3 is CASSLGGGGNTEAFF. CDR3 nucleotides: TGTGCCAGCAGCTTAGGGGGAGGGGGGAACACTGAAGCTTTCTTT.

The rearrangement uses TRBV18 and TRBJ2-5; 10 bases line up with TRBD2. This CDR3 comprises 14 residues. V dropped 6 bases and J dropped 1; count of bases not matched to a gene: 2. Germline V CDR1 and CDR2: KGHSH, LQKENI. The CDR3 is CASSSSGSQETQYF. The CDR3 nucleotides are TGTGCCAGCTCGTCTAGCGGGAGCCAAGAGACCCAGTACTTC.

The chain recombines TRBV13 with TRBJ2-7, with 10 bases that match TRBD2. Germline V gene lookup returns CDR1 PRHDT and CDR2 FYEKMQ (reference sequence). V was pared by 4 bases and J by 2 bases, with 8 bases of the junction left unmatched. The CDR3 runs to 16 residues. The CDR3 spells CASSSNALAGAYEQYF. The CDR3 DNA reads TGTGCCAGCAGCTCCAACGCGCTAGCGGGGGCCTACGAGCAGTACTTC.

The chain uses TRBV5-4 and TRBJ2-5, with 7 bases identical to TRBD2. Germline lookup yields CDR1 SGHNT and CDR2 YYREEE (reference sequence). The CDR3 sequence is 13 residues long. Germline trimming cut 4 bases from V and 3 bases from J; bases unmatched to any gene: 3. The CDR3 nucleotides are TGTGCCAGCAGCCCCCGGGGGGAAGAGACCCAGTACTTC. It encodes CASSPRGEETQYF.

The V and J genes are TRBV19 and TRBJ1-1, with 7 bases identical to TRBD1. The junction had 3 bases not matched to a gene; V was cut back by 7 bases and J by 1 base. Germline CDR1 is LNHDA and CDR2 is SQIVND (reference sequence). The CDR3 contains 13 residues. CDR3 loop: CASTDRANTEAFF. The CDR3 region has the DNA TGTGCCAGTACTGACAGGGCGAACACTGAAGCTTTCTTT.

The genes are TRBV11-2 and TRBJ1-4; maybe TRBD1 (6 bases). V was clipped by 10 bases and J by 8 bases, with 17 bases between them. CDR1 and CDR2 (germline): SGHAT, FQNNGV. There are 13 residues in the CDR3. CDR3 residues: CAIGGGAGEKLFF. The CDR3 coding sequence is TGTGCCATCGGGGGGGGCGCAGGAGAAAAACTGTTTTTT.

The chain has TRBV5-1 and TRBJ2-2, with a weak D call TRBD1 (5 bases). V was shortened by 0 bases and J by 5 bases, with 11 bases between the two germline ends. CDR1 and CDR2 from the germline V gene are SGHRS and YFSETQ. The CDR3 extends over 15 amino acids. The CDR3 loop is CASSLVAGNTGELFF. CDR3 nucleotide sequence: TGCGCCAGCAGCTTGGTAGCAGGGAATACCGGGGAGCTGTTTTTT.

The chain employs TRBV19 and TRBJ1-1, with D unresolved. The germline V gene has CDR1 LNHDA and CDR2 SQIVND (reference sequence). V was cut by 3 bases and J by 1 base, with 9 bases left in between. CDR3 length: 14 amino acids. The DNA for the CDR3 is TGTGCCAGTAGTATTCGACCAGGGAACACTGAAGCTTTCTTT. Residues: CASSIRPGNTEAFF.

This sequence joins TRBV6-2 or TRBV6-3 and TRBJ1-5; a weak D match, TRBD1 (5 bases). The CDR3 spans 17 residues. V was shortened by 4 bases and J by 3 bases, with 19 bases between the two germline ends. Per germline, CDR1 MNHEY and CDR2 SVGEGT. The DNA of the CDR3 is TGTGCCAGCAGTTTGACAGAGTCTGTAGGAGTCAATCAGCCCCAGCATTTT. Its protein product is CASSLTESVGVNQPQHF.

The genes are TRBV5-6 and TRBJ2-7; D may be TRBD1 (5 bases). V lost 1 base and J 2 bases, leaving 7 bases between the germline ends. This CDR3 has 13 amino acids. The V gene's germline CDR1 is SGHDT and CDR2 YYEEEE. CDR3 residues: CASSLTGTYEQYV. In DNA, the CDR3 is TGTGCCAGCAGCTTGACAGGAACCTACGAGCAGTACGTC.

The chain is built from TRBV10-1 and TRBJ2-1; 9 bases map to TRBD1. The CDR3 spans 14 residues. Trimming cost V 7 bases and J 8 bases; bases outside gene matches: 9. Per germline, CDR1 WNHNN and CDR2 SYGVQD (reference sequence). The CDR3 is CASNPGQGVHEQFF. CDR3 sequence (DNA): TGCGCCAGCAATCCGGGACAGGGTGTTCATGAGCAGTTCTTC.

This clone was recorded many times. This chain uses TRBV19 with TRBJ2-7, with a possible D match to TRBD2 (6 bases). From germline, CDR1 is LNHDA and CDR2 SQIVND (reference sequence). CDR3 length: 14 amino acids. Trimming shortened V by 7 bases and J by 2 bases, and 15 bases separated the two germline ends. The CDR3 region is CASNRGSGPYEQYF. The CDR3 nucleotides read TGTGCCAGTAATCGGGGGAGTGGTCCCTACGAGCAGTACTTC.

The DNA for the CDR3 is TGCAGTGCTAGTGGCGGATTCACCGGGGAGCTGTTTTTT. Translation gives CSASGGFTGELFF. The chain combines TRBV20-1 with TRBJ2-2; D ambiguous. The V gene lost 3 bases and the J gene lost 4 bases, with 9 bases spanning the gap. CDR1 is DFQATT and CDR2 is SNEGSKA in the germline V gene (reference sequence). This CDR3 is built from 13 residues.

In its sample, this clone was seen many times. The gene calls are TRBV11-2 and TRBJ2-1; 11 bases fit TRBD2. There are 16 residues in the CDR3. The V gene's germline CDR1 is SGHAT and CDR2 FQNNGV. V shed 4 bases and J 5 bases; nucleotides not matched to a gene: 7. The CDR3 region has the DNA TGTGCCAGCAGCTGGACCAGACTAGCGGGGAACAATGAGCAGTTCTTC. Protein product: CASSWTRLAGNNEQFF.

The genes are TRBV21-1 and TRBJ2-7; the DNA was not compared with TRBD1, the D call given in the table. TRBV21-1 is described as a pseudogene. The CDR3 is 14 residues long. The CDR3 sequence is CASSSGAAMGEQYV. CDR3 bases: TGTGCCAGCAGCTCAGGGGCGGCAATGGGCGAGCAGTACGTC.

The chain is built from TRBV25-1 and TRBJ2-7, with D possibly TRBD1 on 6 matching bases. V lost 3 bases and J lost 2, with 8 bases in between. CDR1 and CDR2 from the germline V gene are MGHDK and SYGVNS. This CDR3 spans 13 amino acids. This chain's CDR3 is CASSEGQPYEQYF. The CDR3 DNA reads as TGTGCCAGCAGTGAGGGACAACCCTACGAGCAGTACTTC.